This T cell receptor beta chain was retrieved from a study of Ad26.COV2.S vaccination and SARS-CoV-2 variants. Overall study: Administration of Ad26.COV2.S was intramuscular, either once or twice 56 days apart.

Overall study results and limits: Among vaccine recipients, spike-specific TCR breadth exceeded that of placebo recipients.

Treatment indicated: about 20 received Ad26.COV2.S at low or high dose, single or two shots; several received placebo; per-sample allocation not given. Sampling was done on day 63 after the first vaccine or placebo injection. Boston supplied an adult donor aged 18-55 years. V shed 2 bases and J shed 5 bases, with 19 bases lying between them. CDR3 size: 16 residues. Germline V lookup: CDR1 SGHDT, CDR2 YYEEEE. Method: immunoSEQ multiplex PCR; TCRdb's copy keeps in-frame clones and lacks some. The repertoire holds around 380,000 clones, with about 88% as singletons. About this clone: The antigen remains unidentified.

This TCR was recovered from a person aged 18 to 65 who received the Ad26.COV2.S COVID-19 vaccine or a placebo. Sequencing used peripheral blood, obtained in a trial of Ad26.COV2.S vaccine versus placebo. The chain carries TRBV5-6 and TRBJ1-1, with D unclear. The CDR3, as DNA: TGTGCCAGCAGCTTTTACCGGGCCGACCCGTATACTGAAGCTTTCTTT. Translated, it gives CASSFYRADPYTEAFF.